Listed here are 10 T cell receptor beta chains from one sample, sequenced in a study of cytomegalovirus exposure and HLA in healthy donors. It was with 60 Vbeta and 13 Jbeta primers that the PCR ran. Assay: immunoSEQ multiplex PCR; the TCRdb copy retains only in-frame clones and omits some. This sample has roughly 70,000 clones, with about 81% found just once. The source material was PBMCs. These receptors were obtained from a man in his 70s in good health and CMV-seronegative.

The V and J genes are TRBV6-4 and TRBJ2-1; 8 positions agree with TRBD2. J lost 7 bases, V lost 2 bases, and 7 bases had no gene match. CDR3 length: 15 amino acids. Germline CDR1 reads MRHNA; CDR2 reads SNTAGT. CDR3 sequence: CASSDPVAGYNEQFF. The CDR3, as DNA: TGTGCCAGCAGTGACCCGGTAGCGGGATATAATGAGCAGTTCTTC.

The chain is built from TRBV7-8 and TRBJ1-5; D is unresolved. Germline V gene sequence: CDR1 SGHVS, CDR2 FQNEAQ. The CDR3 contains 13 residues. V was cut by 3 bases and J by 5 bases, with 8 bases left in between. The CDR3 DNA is TGTGCCAGCAGCTTGATTGCGGATCAGCCCCAGCATTTT. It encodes CASSLIADQPQHF. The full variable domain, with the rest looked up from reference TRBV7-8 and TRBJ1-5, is GAGVSQSPRYKVAKRGQDVALRCDPISGHVSLFWYQQALGQGPEFLTYFQNEAQLDKSGLPSDRFFAERPEGSVSTLKIQRTQQEDSAVYLCASSLIADQPQHFGDGTRLSIL.

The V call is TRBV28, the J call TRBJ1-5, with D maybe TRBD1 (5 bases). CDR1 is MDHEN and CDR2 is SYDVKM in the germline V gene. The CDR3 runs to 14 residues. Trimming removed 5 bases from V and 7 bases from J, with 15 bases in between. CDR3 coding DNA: TGTGCCAGCAGTATAGACAGTCTATCCCAGCCCCAGCATTTT. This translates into CASSIDSLSQPQHF.

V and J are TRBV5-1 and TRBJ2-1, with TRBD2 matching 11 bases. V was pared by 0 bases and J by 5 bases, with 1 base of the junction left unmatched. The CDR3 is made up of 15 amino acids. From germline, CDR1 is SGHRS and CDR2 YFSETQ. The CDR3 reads CASSLGLAGNNEQFF. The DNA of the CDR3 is TGCGCCAGCAGCTTGGGACTAGCGGGGAACAATGAGCAGTTCTTC.

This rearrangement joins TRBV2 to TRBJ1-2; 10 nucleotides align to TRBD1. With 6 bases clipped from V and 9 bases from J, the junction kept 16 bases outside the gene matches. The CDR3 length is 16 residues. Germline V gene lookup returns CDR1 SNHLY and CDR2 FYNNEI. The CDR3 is CASRETTSGTGESYTF. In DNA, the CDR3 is TGTGCCAGCAGGGAAACTACATCCGGGACAGGGGAGAGCTACACCTTC.

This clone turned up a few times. CDR3 region: CAISESGRTGLNTEAFF. CDR3 sequence (DNA): TGTGCCATCAGTGAGTCCGGTCGGACAGGTCTGAACACTGAAGCTTTCTTT. V usage is TRBV10-3 and J usage is TRBJ1-1; 7 bases map to TRBD1. The CDR3 runs 17 residues. V shed 0 bases and J 0 bases; nucleotides not matched to a gene: 7. From germline, CDR1 is ENHRY and CDR2 SYGVKD.

CDR3 in amino acids: CASHSDSLSTDTQYF. CDR3 DNA sequence: TGCGCCAGCCATAGCGACTCCTTAAGCACAGATACGCAGTATTTT. The chain links TRBV5-1 to TRBJ2-3; D might be TRBD2 (5 bases). Trimming took 7 bases from V and 0 from J, leaving 15 bases between them. CDR1 and CDR2 (germline): SGHRS, YFSETQ. The CDR3 spans 15 residues.

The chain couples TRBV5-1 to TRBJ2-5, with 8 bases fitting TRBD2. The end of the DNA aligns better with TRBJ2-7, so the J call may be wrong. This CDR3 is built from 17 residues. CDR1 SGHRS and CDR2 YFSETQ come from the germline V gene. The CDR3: CASSLAAGGAGEAEQYF. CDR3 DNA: TGCGCCAGCAGCTTGGCCGCGGGGGGAGCAGGGGAGGCCGAGCAGTACTTC.

The CDR3 nucleotides read TGCGCCAGCAGCTTGGTAACTGTCGGAGTCCCCACAACAGATACGCAGTATTTT. Its protein product is CASSLVTVGVPTTDTQYF. The V call is TRBV5-1, the J call TRBJ2-3, with D hard to call. Germline V gene lookup returns CDR1 SGHRS and CDR2 YFSETQ. The CDR3 runs to 18 residues. V gave up 0 bases and J gave up 3 bases, with 20 bases separating them.

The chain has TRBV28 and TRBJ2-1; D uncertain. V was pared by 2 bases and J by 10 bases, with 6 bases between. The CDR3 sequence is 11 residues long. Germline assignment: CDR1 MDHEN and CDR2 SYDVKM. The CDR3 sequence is CASSLRGEQFF. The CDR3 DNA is TGTGCCAGCAGTTTACGAGGCGAGCAGTTCTTC.